These T cell receptor beta chains were read from a single sample in a study of blood T cell repertoires in COVID-19. Only in-frame clones appear in the TCRdb table, and some are missing; sequencing was by immunoSEQ multiplex PCR. The profile shows some 300,000 clones, more than 85% of them singletons. The sample consisted of peripheral blood. The receptors originated from an older man with acute or convalescent COVID-19. Each CDR3 is given with its conserved first and last residue.

>TRBV7-2|TRBJ1-5
CASSRAGGDTQPQHF
>TRBV11-2|TRBJ1-4
CASSLGGGFEKLFF
>TRBV27|TRBJ1-2
CASSLSPSAASYGYTF
>TRBV14|TRBJ2-3
CASSQVLRGGGTDTQYF
>TRBV6-2/TRBV6-3|TRBJ1-2
CASSYGQLINYGYTF
>TRBV7-2|TRBJ2-5
CASSLMRTAETQYF
>TRBV6-6|TRBJ1-5
CASSYRQGTDQPQHF
>TRBV5-4|TRBJ2-7
CASSLGSIAGPYEQYF
>TRBV11-2|TRBJ1-1
CASSLMTGGAEAFF
>TRBV24-1|TRBJ2-2
CAITGGRSNTGELFF
>TRBV7-3|TRBJ2-2
CASSLIGGRGRMNTGELFF
>TRBV28|TRBJ1-5
CASSPPHVIGHF
>TRBV6-2/TRBV6-3|TRBJ1-2
CASNPIGARRNYGYTF
>TRBV4-2|TRBJ2-2
CASSQGTSGSYTGELFF
>TRBV6-2/TRBV6-3|TRBJ1-6
CASSADRASSYNSPLHF
>TRBV27|TRBJ2-1
CASSPHTSGRYNEQFF
>TRBV29-1|TRBJ2-7
CSVGGRWRSATYEQYF
>TRBV4-1|TRBJ2-3
CASSRSSGTSTDTQYF
>TRBV24-1|TRBJ2-1
CATSDSPGAGAYNEQFF
>TRBV9|TRBJ2-1
CASSVAGTFNNEQFF
>TRBV6-6|TRBJ1-1
CASSYPRTGGRTEAFF
>TRBV28|TRBJ1-4
CASRDRTNEKLFF
>TRBV4-3|TRBJ1-2
CASSQEAWQRNYGYTF
>TRBV6-2/TRBV6-3|TRBJ1-5
CASSFTGGRQPQHF
>TRBV11-2|TRBJ1-4
CASSLPPRGEKLFF
>TRBV12-3/TRBV12-4|TRBJ1-5
CASSGTGNQPQHF
>TRBV19|TRBJ2-5
CASSKGLAGGGIWTQYF
>TRBV15|TRBJ2-5
CATSREGAPGGTQYF
>TRBV4-2|TRBJ2-7
CASSQEDRAQGAQYF
>TRBV2|TRBJ2-1
CASSDAGGPLIF
>TRBV19|TRBJ1-5
CASSTNRQNYNQPQHF
>TRBV25-1|TRBJ2-7
CASSAIYEQYF
>TRBV28|TRBJ1-2
CATSGTATYGYTF
>TRBV30|TRBJ1-2
CAWSIRGLGYTF
>TRBV5-1|TRBJ2-7
CASSRTGEPYEQYF
>TRBV28|TRBJ2-5
CASSLLGGIGSGTQYF
>TRBV9|TRBJ1-4
CASSSRPGQGATNEKLFF
>TRBV20-1|TRBJ2-1
CSAPLYNEQFF
>TRBV12-2|TRBJ2-7
CASRPMGTGPRYSSYEQYF
>TRBV28|TRBJ2-1
CATSRDTGSYNEQFF
>TRBV19|TRBJ1-3
CASHSHSSGNTIYF
>TRBV4-2|TRBJ1-5
CASSQVSGGVGQPQHF
>TRBV19|TRBJ2-1
CASSIGGRASGYEQFF
>TRBV7-8|TRBJ1-2
CASSLDRVNGYTF
>TRBV2|TRBJ2-1
CASSVGLYPGDRAYNEQFF
>TRBV3-1/TRBV3-2|TRBJ1-1
CASSQDPGQGNTEAFF
>TRBV11-2|TRBJ1-4
CASSSGHSVSEKLFF
>TRBV5-4|TRBJ2-3
CASSPGQGVGTDTQYF
>TRBV10-3|TRBJ1-6
CAISDRQGGSNSPLHF
>TRBV5-1|TRBJ1-6
CASSRDNSPLHF
>TRBV5-4|TRBJ1-6
CASSLLSGDNSPLHF
>TRBV2|TRBJ1-1
CASSPRTGAVTEAFF
>TRBV4-3|TRBJ1-5
CASSPYLNSNQPQHF
>TRBV19|TRBJ2-1
CASSSLAGEGYNEQFF
>TRBV6-1|TRBJ1-1
CASSETVRTDTEAFF